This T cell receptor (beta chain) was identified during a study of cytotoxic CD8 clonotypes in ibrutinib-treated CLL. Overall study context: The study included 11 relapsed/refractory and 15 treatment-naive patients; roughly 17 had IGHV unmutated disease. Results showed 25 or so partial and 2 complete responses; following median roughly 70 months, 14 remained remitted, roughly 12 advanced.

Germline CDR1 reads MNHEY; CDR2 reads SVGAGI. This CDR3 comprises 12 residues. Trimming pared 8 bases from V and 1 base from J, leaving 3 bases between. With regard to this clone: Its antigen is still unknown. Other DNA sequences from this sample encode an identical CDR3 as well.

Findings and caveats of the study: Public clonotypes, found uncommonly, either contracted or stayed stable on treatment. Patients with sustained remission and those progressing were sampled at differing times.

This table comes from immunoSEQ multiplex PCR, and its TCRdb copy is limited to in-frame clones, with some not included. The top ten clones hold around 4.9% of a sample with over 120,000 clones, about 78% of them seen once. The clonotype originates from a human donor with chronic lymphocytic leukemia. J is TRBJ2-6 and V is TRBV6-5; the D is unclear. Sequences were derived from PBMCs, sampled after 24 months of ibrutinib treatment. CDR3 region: CASLSGANVLTF. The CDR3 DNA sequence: TGTGCCAGCCTATCTGGGGCCAACGTCCTGACTTTC.